The entry that follows covers one TCR beta chain sequence. This sample is drawn from a study of PD-L1 blockade in urothelial cancer. Across the whole study: About 85% of the roughly 30 patients were males with bladder-origin urothelial cancer. Blood underwent analysis 3 weeks (second dose) and 6 weeks after treatment began.

The V end lost 7 bases, the J end lost 5 bases, and 35 bases lay between the germline ends. The CDR3 covers 20 residues. Looked up from germline, CDR1 is MRHNA and CDR2 is SNTAGT. Sample time point: peripheral blood 6 weeks after treatment start. Generated by immunoSEQ multiplex PCR, the TCRdb table keeps only in-frame clones and is missing some. Among 35,000 to 45,000 clones listed, roughly nine tenths were seen once. The sequences come from PBMCs, collected around atezolizumab (anti-PD-L1) treatment. V is TRBV6-4 and J is TRBJ2-5, with D possibly matching TRBD2 (7 bases). The sequence was obtained from a man between 65 and 85 years old with urothelial cancer. CDR3 loop: CASTPGVGKYEGGLEETQYF. Here the CDR3 DNA reads TGTGCCAGCACCCCAGGGGTAGGGAAGTATGAGGGAGGGCTAGAGGAGACCCAGTACTTC.